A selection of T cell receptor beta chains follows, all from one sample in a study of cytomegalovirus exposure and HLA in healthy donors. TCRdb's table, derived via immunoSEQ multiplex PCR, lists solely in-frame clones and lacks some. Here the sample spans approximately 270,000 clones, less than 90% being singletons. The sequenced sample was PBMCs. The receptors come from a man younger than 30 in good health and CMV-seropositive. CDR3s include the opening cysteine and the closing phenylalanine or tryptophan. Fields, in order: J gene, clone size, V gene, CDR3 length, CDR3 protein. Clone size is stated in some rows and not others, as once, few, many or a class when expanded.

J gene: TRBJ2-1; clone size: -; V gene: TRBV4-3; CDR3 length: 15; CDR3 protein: CASSPDRGGYNEQFF
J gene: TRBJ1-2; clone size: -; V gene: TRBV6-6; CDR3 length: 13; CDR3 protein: CASRSQEAGGYTF
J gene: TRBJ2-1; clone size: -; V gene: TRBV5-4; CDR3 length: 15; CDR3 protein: CASTPRASGSYEQFF
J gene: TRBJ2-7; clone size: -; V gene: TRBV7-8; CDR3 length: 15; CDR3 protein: CASSPLLGGRNEQYF
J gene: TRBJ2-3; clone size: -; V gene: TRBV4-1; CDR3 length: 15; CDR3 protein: CASSQDDTSTDTQYF
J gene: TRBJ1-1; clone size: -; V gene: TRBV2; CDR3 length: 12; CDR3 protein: CASSQGGTEAFF
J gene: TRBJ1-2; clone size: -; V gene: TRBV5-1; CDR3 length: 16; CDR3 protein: CASSSGASKFPYGYTF
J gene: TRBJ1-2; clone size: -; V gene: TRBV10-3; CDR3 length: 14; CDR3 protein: CAISKQGSNYGYTF
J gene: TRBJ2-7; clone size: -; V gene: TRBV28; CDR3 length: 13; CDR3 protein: CASRRGNSYEQYF
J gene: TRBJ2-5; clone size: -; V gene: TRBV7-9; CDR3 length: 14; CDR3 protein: CASSTRTGRETQYF
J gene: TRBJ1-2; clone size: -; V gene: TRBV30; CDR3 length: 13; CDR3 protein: CAWSLDRGYGYTF
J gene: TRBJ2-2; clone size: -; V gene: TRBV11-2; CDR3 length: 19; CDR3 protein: CASSLRGLAGGRTIGELFF
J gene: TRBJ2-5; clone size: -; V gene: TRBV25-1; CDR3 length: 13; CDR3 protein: CASRSWRTETQYF
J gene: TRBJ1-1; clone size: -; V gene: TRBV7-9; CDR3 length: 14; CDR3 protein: CASSPEVRNTEAFF
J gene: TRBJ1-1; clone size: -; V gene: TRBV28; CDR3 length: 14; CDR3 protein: CASSSTGGGGEAFF
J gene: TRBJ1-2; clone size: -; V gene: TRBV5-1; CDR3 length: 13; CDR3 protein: CASTRGEDYGYTF
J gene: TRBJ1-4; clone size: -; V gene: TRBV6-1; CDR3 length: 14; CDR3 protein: CASSEKGRGEKLFF
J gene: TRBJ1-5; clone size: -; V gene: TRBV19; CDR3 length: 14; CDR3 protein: CASSTANSNQPQHF
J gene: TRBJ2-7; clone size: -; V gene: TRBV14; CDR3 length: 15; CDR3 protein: CASSQGVTRYYEQYF
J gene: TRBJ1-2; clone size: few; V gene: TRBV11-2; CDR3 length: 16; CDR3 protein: CASSSRPGTGNYGYTF
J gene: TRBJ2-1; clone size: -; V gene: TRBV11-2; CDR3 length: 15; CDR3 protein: CASSLGMGALSEQFF
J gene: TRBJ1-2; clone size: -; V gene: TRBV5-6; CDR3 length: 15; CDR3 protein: CASSLAGEVAYGYTF
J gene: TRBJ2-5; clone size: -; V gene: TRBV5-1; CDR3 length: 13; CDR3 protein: CASSRRAQETQYF
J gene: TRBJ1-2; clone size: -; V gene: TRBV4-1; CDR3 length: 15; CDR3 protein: CASSDRTAANYGYTF
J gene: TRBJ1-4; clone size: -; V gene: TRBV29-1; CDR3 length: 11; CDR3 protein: CSVEDREKLFF
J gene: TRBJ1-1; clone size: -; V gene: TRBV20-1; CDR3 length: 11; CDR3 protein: CSVRTLSEAFF
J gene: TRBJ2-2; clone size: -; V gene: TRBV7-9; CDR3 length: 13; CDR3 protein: CADEIANTGELFF